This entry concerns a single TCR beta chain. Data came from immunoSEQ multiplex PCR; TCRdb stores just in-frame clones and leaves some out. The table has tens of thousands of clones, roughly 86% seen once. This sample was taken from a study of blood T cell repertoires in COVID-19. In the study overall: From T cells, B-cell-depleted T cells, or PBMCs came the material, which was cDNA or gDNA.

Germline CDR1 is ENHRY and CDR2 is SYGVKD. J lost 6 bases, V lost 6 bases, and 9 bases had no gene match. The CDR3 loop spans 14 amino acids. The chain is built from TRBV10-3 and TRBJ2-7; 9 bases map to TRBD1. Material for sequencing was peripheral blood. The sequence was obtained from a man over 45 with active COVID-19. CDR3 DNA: TGTGCCATCAGAGGGACAGGGAAGGAGGTCGAGCAGTACTTC. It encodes CAIRGTGKEVEQYF.